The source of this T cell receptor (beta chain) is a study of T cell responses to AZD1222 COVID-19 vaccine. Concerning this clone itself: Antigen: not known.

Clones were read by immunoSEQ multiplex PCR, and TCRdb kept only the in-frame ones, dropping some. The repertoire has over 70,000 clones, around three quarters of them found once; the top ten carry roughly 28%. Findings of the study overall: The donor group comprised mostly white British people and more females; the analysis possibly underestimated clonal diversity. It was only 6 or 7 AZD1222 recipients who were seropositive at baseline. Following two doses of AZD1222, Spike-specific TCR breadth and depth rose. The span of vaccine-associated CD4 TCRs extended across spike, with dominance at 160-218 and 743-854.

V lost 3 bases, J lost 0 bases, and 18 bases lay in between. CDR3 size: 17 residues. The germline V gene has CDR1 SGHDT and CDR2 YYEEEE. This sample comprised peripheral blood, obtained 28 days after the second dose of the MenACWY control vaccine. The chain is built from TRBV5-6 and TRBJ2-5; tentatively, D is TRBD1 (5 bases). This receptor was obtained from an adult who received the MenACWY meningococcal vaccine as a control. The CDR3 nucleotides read TGTGCCAGCAGCTCTCTCCGACAGATTCAGTACCAAGAGACCCAGTACTTC. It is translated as CASSSLRQIQYQETQYF. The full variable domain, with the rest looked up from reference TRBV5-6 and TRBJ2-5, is DAGVTQSPTHLIKTRGQQVTLRCSPKSGHDTVSWYQQALGQGPQFIFQYYEEEERQRGNFPDRFSGHQFPNYSSELNVNALLLGDSALYLCASSSLRQIQYQETQYFGPGTRLLVL.